The 26 T cell receptor beta chains given below trace back to one sample, sequenced in a study of vaccination and CD4 T cells after COVID-19. Their antigens remain unidentified. Cultured CD4+ T cell DNA underwent sequencing with the Oncomine TCR Beta short-read assay. TCRdb re-called the PCR reads with MiXCR, one entry per CDR3 protein. The sample has around 8,000 distinct CDR3 sequences; around 50% are singletons. Treatment defined: approximately 9-day PBMC culture with coronavirus spike peptide pools or control peptides (ViraFEST assay). The sequencing sample was made of CD4+ T cells from blood, cultured in vitro. The receptor set was obtained from a human donor who had recovered from COVID-19.

This clonotype ranks as medium-sized. The chain carries TRBV29-1 and TRBJ2-3, with D perhaps matching TRBD2 (7 bases). V shed 4 bases and J shed 2 bases, with 10 bases lying between them. From germline, CDR1 is SQVTM and CDR2 ANQGSEA. This CDR3 comprises 13 residues. CDR3 residues: CSVVGGATDTQYF. The CDR3 coding sequence is TGCAGCGTTGTGGGGGGGGCCACAGATACGCAGTATTTT.

The chain joins TRBV12-3 or TRBV12-4 to TRBJ2-5; 8 bases match TRBD2. The junction had 7 bases not matched to a gene; V was cut back by 3 bases and J by 4 bases. This CDR3 has 15 residues. The CDR3 nucleotides are TGTGCCAGCAGTTTTCGAGCGGGAGAGGGAGAGACCCAGTACTTC. Protein sequence: CASSFRAGEGETQYF.

This clonotype turned up a few times. The chain couples TRBV6-5 to TRBJ2-1; D may be TRBD2 (6 bases). Trimming pared 2 bases from V and 5 bases from J, leaving 16 bases between. Germline V gene sequence: CDR1 MNHEY, CDR2 SVGAGI. The CDR3 consists of 16 residues. The CDR3 coding sequence is TGTGCCAGCAGTTACGTGACTAGTCCGGGGCACAATGAGCAGTTCTTC. Amino acid sequence: CASSYVTSPGHNEQFF.

Relative to its sample, this clonotype is large. The V call is TRBV7-2, the J call TRBJ1-6; D gene unclear. The CDR3 consists of 13 residues. V was shortened by 5 bases and J by 8 bases, with 10 bases between the two germline ends. Germline values: CDR1 SGHTA, CDR2 FQGNSA. The DNA for the CDR3 is TGTGCCAGCAGCCCCCGGACTTATTCACCCCTCCACTTT. This translates into CASSPRTYSPLHF.

The genes are TRBV18 and TRBJ1-3, with 8 bases identical to TRBD1. Germline lookup yields CDR1 KGHSH and CDR2 LQKENI. This CDR3 is built from 15 residues. V shed 3 bases and J 2 bases; nucleotides not matched to a gene: 3. The DNA for the CDR3 is TGTGCCAGCTCACCGACAGGGGCGCCTGGAAACACCATATATTTT. Translating gives CASSPTGAPGNTIYF.

The genes are TRBV2 and TRBJ2-2; the D is unclear. Trimming cost V 6 bases and J 6 bases, with 8 bases left between them. This CDR3 is 12 amino acids long. Per the germline V gene, CDR1 is SNHLY and CDR2 is FYNNEI. Here the CDR3 DNA reads TGTGCCAGCAGCTCTGGGGCCGGGGAGCTGTTTTTT. This gives the protein CASSSGAGELFF.

The rearrangement joins TRBV21-1 to TRBJ2-7; the table's TRBD2 call for D was not verified on the DNA. TRBV21-1 corresponds to a pseudogene. CDR3 size: 14 residues. The CDR3 protein is CASSTLAANYEQYF. The CDR3 DNA sequence: TGTGCCAGCAGCACCTTAGCGGCAAACTACGAGCAGTACTTC.

V is TRBV7-9 and J is TRBJ2-2; D remains ambiguous. Germline V CDR1 and CDR2: SEHNR, FQNEAQ (reference sequence). The CDR3 runs 16 residues. Deletions cut 8 bases from V and 0 bases from J, with 16 bases between. The CDR3 sequence: CASRPVGNANTGELFF. The CDR3 coding sequence is TGTGCCAGCCGACCCGTCGGTAATGCGAACACCGGGGAGCTGTTTTTT.

This clonotype was seen more than once but under ten times. V is TRBV7-9 and J is TRBJ1-1; tentative D call: TRBD1 (5 bases). CDR3 length equals 15 residues. Trimming cost V 3 bases and J 1 base, with 12 bases left between them. Looked up from germline, CDR1 is SEHNR and CDR2 is FQNEAQ (reference sequence). The CDR3 region is CASSFLRDGNTEAFF. DNA of the CDR3: TGTGCCAGCAGCTTCCTCCGGGACGGGAACACTGAAGCTTTCTTT.

The CDR3: CSARTSGRGDTQYF. The CDR3 nucleotides are TGCAGTGCTAGGACTAGCGGGAGAGGAGATACGCAGTATTTT. The chain employs TRBV20-1 and TRBJ2-3; 12 bases line up with TRBD2. In germline, CDR1 is DFQATT, CDR2 SNEGSKA (reference sequence). This CDR3 has 14 residues. Germline trimming cut 3 bases from V and 5 bases from J; bases unmatched to any gene: 3.

As regards this clonotype: A far larger clone is only one base removed, so a read error is likely. This chain connects TRBV7-2 to TRBJ2-5; unclear D gene. Looked up from germline, CDR1 is SGHTA and CDR2 is FQGNSA. The CDR3 length is 12 residues. The V and J ends lost 5 bases and 5 bases respectively, with 9 bases between them. CDR3 nucleotide sequence: TGTGCCAGCAGCCCCGGAGCGGAGACCCAGTACTTC. Encoded protein: CASSPGAETQYF.

V gene TRBV5-4 combines with J gene TRBJ2-3, with D unresolved. Germline assignment: CDR1 SGHNT and CDR2 YYREEE (reference sequence). The V end lost 3 bases, the J end lost 6 bases, and 17 bases lay between the germline ends. The CDR3 loop spans 15 amino acids. The CDR3 region is CASSSKVVSADTQYF. CDR3 coding DNA: TGTGCCAGCAGCTCAAAGGTAGTTTCGGCGGATACGCAGTATTTT.

This clonotype was counted a few times. The V call is TRBV6-1, the J call TRBJ1-2; D call uncertain. V shed 4 bases and J shed 2 bases, with 8 bases lying between them. The CDR3 is 13 residues long. The germline CDR1 and CDR2 sequences are MNHNS and SASEGT. CDR3 residues: CASSVNSNYGYTF. CDR3 DNA sequence: TGTGCCAGCAGTGTTAACAGCAACTATGGCTACACCTTC.

The chain links TRBV7-9 to TRBJ2-5; 13 nucleotides match TRBD2. With 1 base clipped from V and 1 base from J, the junction kept 0 bases outside the gene matches. Germline loops: CDR1 SEHNR, CDR2 FQNEAQ (reference sequence). The CDR3 runs 16 residues. The CDR3 reads CASSLGTSGGQETQYF. The CDR3 region has the DNA TGTGCCAGCAGCTTAGGGACTAGCGGGGGCCAAGAGACCCAGTACTTC.

This clonotype is medium-sized by share. CDR3 region: CASSPSPYGYTF. The CDR3 DNA reads TGTGCCAGCAGTCCCTCCCCCTATGGCTACACCTTC. The chain is built from TRBV2 and TRBJ1-2; D remains unclear. The V gene lost 5 bases and the J gene lost 4 bases, with 8 bases spanning the gap. The germline gives CDR1 SNHLY, CDR2 FYNNEI. The CDR3 is made up of 12 amino acids. Using reference TRBV2 and TRBJ1-2 for the parts outside the CDR3, the full variable domain is EPEVTQTPSHQVTQMGQEVILRCVPISNHLYFYWYRQILGQKVEFLVSFYNNEISEKSEIFDDQFSVERPDGSNFTLKIRSTKLEDSAMYFCASSPSPYGYTFGSGTRLTVV.

This clonotype was seen just once. The chain links TRBV20-1 to TRBJ1-5; D gene unclear. V was pared by 4 bases and J by 3 bases, with 10 bases between. This CDR3 is 13 amino acids long. Germline CDR1 reads DFQATT; CDR2 reads SNEGSKA (reference sequence). The CDR3 here is CSANSDSNQPQHF. In DNA, the CDR3 is TGCAGTGCTAATTCGGATTCCAATCAGCCCCAGCATTTT.

The chain recombines TRBV4-1 with TRBJ2-1, with 8 bases aligning to TRBD2. Germline V gene lookup returns CDR1 MGHRA and CDR2 YSYEKL. CDR3 length: 15 amino acids. V was clipped by 1 base and J by 15 bases; unmatched bases: 14. The CDR3 protein is CASSQVMGLESIAFF. The CDR3 bases are TGCGCCAGCAGCCAAGTAATGGGACTAGAGTCAATCGCGTTCTTC.

This chain uses TRBV2 with TRBJ2-7, with TRBD1 identical over 9 bases. Unmatched junction bases numbered 5, after V lost 9 bases and J lost 2 bases. The germline V gene has CDR1 SNHLY and CDR2 FYNNEI. This CDR3 spans 13 amino acids. DNA for the CDR3: TGTGCCAGGGGGGACAGGGAAACCTACGAGCAGTACTTC. Translating it yields CARGDRETYEQYF.

This chain uses TRBV11-1 with TRBJ2-1; 9 nucleotides match TRBD1. The CDR3 contains 16 residues. Germline loops: CDR1 SGHAT, CDR2 FQDESV (reference sequence). V gave up 6 bases and J gave up 6 bases; unmatched junction bases: 12. Here the CDR3 reads CASRPTGGWRANEQFF. CDR3 coding DNA: TGTGCCAGCAGACCGACAGGGGGATGGAGGGCCAATGAGCAGTTCTTC. The full variable domain, rest sourced from reference TRBV11-1 and TRBJ2-1, is EAEVAQSPRYKITEKSQAVAFWCDPISGHATLYWYRQILGQGPELLVQFQDESVVDDSQLPKDRFSAERLKGVDSTLKIQPAELGDSAMYLCASRPTGGWRANEQFFGPGTRLTVL.

The CDR3 sequence: CASSSPTSGSHEQYF. Written as DNA, the CDR3 is TGTGCCAGCAGTTCCCCGACTAGCGGGAGCCACGAGCAGTACTTC. The chain is built from TRBV28 and TRBJ2-7, with 12 bases identical to TRBD2. J gave up 5 bases and V 4 bases, and 6 bases lay outside the gene matches. Germline V gene lookup returns CDR1 MDHEN and CDR2 SYDVKM. This CDR3 contains 15 residues.

The rearrangement uses TRBV23-1 and TRBJ1-5; D remains unclear. TRBV23-1 is flagged as an ORF with uncertain function. With 4 bases removed from V and 7 bases from J, the gap between germline ends came to 20 bases. This CDR3 is built from 16 residues. The CDR3 loop is CASSPPRGIGGQPQHF. The CDR3 DNA reads as TGCGCCAGCAGTCCCCCCCGTGGGATTGGTGGGCAGCCCCAGCATTTT.

There are a few counts of this clonotype. The V gene is TRBV20-1, the J gene TRBJ2-7, with D possibly matching TRBD2 (6 bases). CDR1 and CDR2 (germline): DFQATT, SNEGSKA (reference sequence). The CDR3 runs 14 residues. V lost 0 bases and J 2 bases, leaving 11 bases between the germline ends. In DNA form, the CDR3 reads TGCAGTGCTAGAGATTTGTGGGAGGCCTACGAGCAGTACTTC. This translates into CSARDLWEAYEQYF.

The J gene is TRBJ2-5, the V gene TRBV20-1, with D maybe TRBD2 (5 bases). V was cut by 6 bases and J by 4 bases, with 21 bases left in between. CDR3 length equals 15 residues. Per germline, CDR1 DFQATT and CDR2 SNEGSKA (reference sequence). CDR3 loop: CSARSGSNAGETQYF. In DNA form, the CDR3 reads TGCAGTGCCAGGTCGGGGTCCAACGCTGGAGAGACCCAGTACTTC.

This clonotype ranks as medium-sized. The V gene is TRBV20-1, the J gene TRBJ2-5, with D uncertain. CDR3 size: 14 residues. CDR1 is DFQATT, CDR2 SNEGSKA, per germline (reference sequence). V shed 0 bases and J shed 1 base, with 9 bases lying between them. CDR3 bases: TGCAGTGCTAGAGATTGGAGCGTCCAAGAGACCCAGTACTTC. The encoded protein is CSARDWSVQETQYF.

This chain joins TRBV20-1 and TRBJ1-5; no reliable D call. Germline lookup yields CDR1 DFQATT and CDR2 SNEGSKA (reference sequence). CDR3 length: 13 residues. Trimming took 6 bases from V and 1 from J, leaving 10 bases between them. The CDR3 DNA is TGCAGTGCCGGGAGTAGAAGCAATCAGCCCCAGCATTTT. It translates to CSAGSRSNQPQHF.

This sequence joins TRBV20-1 and TRBJ1-6; the D is unclear. This CDR3 is 15 amino acids long. Trimming cost V 3 bases and J 0 bases, with 9 bases left between them. In germline, CDR1 is DFQATT, CDR2 SNEGSKA (reference sequence). The CDR3 protein is CSASGQSSYNSPLHF. The DNA of the CDR3 is TGCAGTGCTAGCGGGCAGAGCTCCTATAATTCACCCCTCCACTTT.